The 25 T cell receptor beta chains in this list originate from one sample, sequenced in a study of spatial heterogeneity in lung cancer. TCRdb redid the calling of the 5' RACE reads with MiXCR, one entry per CDR3 protein. The repertoire holds just under 5,000 distinct CDR3 sequences, about 28% seen once, with approximately 38% in the top ten. The time point was: sample taken at primary tumor resection. Without sorting, whole RNA was sequenced from tumor, nontumor lung or frozen PBMC. Sequences were derived from PBMCs, sampled at surgery. These receptors all come from a male donor with early-stage non-small cell lung cancer.

Concerning this clonotype: A read error may explain this, as a much larger clone is one base away. V and J are TRBV18 and TRBJ1-3, with a tentative D call TRBD1 (6 bases). From germline, CDR1 is KGHSH and CDR2 LQKENI. There are 15 residues in the CDR3. This CDR3 is CVSSPAGASGNTIYF. The CDR3 coding sequence is TGTGTCAGCTCACCAGCGGGGGCATCTGGAAACACCATATATTTT. Full variable domain (outside the CDR3, taken from reference TRBV18 and TRBJ1-3): NAGVMQNPRHLVRRRGQEARLRCSPMKGHSHVYWYRQLPEEGLKFMVYLQKENIIDESGMPKERFSAEFPKEGPSILRIQQVVRGDSAAYFCVSSPAGASGNTIYFGEGSWLTVV.

This chain uses TRBV29-1 with TRBJ2-3, with a tentative D call TRBD2 (6 bases). The CDR3 has 14 residues. Germline V gene lookup returns CDR1 SQVTM and CDR2 ANQGSEA. Deletions cut 7 bases from V and 0 bases from J, with 14 bases between. The CDR3 DNA reads TGCAGCGCGGAGGGGCTAACTAGCACAGATACGCAGTATTTT. Protein product: CSAEGLTSTDTQYF.

This clonotype is labeled medium-sized (0.01 to 0.1%). The rearrangement uses TRBV10-2 and TRBJ2-7; perhaps D is TRBD1 or TRBD2 (5 bases each). V gave up 7 bases and J gave up 3 bases, with 19 bases separating them. Germline assignment: CDR1 WSHSY and CDR2 SAAADI. The length of the CDR3 is 15 residues. The CDR3 DNA is TGCGCCAGCACCCGGGACGGAGAGTTTCTCTACGAGCAGTACTTC. This codes for CASTRDGEFLYEQYF.

This clonotype is labeled as medium-sized. This chain joins TRBV10-3 and TRBJ2-7, with 9 positions matching TRBD2. V shed 3 bases and J 0 bases; nucleotides not matched to a gene: 6. CDR1 and CDR2 from the germline V gene are ENHRY and SYGVKD. The CDR3 is made up of 16 amino acids. The CDR3 DNA follows: TGTGCCATCAGTGAAGGGCCAGCGGGAGGCTCCTACGAGCAGTACTTC. It specifies CAISEGPAGGSYEQYF.

The chain has TRBV7-3 and TRBJ2-7, with 8 bases matching TRBD1. The CDR3 has 13 amino acids. Germline loops: CDR1 SGHTA, CDR2 FQGTGA. V shed 5 bases, J shed 6 bases, and the junction held 6 bases outside the gene matches. The chain's CDR3 is CASSTGQGGEQYF. The CDR3 nucleotides are TGTGCCAGCAGCACTGGACAGGGCGGCGAGCAGTACTTC.

In its sample, this clonotype is medium-sized. The chain combines TRBV7-3 with TRBJ2-3; TRBD1 matches at 10 bases. Trimming removed 3 bases from V and 5 bases from J; junction bases left unmatched: 5. Germline CDR1 reads SGHTA; CDR2 reads FQGTGA. The CDR3 spans 15 residues. The CDR3 sequence is CASSLTGGFGDTQYF. In DNA, the CDR3 is TGTGCCAGCAGCTTGACAGGGGGCTTTGGAGATACGCAGTATTTT.

The V gene is TRBV20-1, the J gene TRBJ2-2, with D unresolved. CDR3 size: 14 residues. Germline V gene sequence: CDR1 DFQATT, CDR2 SNEGSKA (reference sequence). The V end was cut by 2 bases, the J end by 0 bases, with 7 bases between. The CDR3 DNA reads as TGCAGTGCTAGAAAGGAAACGAACACCGGGGAGCTGTTTTTT. It specifies CSARKETNTGELFF.

This chain joins TRBV29-1 and TRBJ1-2; D possibly corresponds to TRBD1 (6 bases). Germline assignment: CDR1 SQVTM and CDR2 ANQGSEA. V gave up 5 bases and J gave up 6 bases, with 10 bases separating them. This CDR3 comprises 11 residues. The CDR3 loop is CSVFGGHGYTF. CDR3 in DNA: TGCAGCGTTTTCGGGGGGCATGGCTACACCTTC.

The chain carries TRBV6-2 or TRBV6-3 and TRBJ1-1; D ambiguous. CDR3 length: 14 residues. Trimming cost V 4 bases and J 5 bases, with 14 bases left between them. From germline, CDR1 is MNHEY and CDR2 SVGEGT. As DNA, the CDR3 is TGTGCCAGCAGTTTCGTACTCCCGAAAACTGAAGCTTTCTTT. Translating gives CASSFVLPKTEAFF.

This clonotype is classed as medium-sized. The V and J genes are TRBV7-8 and TRBJ1-2; the D is unclear. The length of the CDR3 is 16 residues. Germline V gene lookup returns CDR1 SGHVS and CDR2 FQNEAQ. V was clipped by 1 base and J by 5 bases, with 17 bases between them. Here the CDR3 DNA reads TGTGCCAGCAGCTTAGGCCTACAAGGGCTTGGGTATGGCTACACCTTC. This encodes CASSLGLQGLGYGYTF.

The rearrangement links TRBV3-1 to TRBJ1-1; 8 bases agree with TRBD1. Germline-derived CDR1 and CDR2 are LGHDT and YNNKEL (reference sequence). CDR3 length: 14 residues. Trimming took 3 bases from V and 6 from J; bases not matched to a gene: 6. The CDR3 sequence: CASSHDRGVAEAFF. The CDR3 nucleotides read TGTGCCAGCAGCCACGACAGGGGAGTCGCTGAAGCTTTCTTT.

This clonotype was recorded a few times. V gene TRBV28 combines with J gene TRBJ2-1; D might be TRBD2 (5 bases). The V end lost 5 bases, the J end lost 4 bases, and 9 bases lay between the germline ends. This CDR3 is 13 amino acids long. The V gene's germline CDR1 is MDHEN and CDR2 SYDVKM. DNA of the CDR3: TGTGCCAGCAGTAGAGGGAGTTACAATGAGCAGTTCTTC. Protein sequence: CASSRGSYNEQFF.

This clonotype qualifies as medium-sized (0.01 to 0.1%). The chain links TRBV19 to TRBJ1-2; D may be TRBD1 (5 bases). Trimming took 4 bases from V and 2 from J, leaving 11 bases between them. The germline CDR1 and CDR2 sequences are LNHDA and SQIVND (reference sequence). The CDR3 loop spans 14 amino acids. For the CDR3, the DNA is TGTGCCAGTAGTACAGGGAGCAGGAACTATGGCTACACCTTC. This codes for CASSTGSRNYGYTF. The whole variable domain, filled in from reference TRBV19 and TRBJ1-2, reads DGGITQSPKYLFRKEGQNVTLSCEQNLNHDAMYWYRQDPGQGLRLIYYSQIVNDFQKGDIAEGYSVSREKKESFPLTVTSAQKNPTAFYLCASSTGSRNYGYTFGSGTRLTVV.

The chain employs TRBV11-2 and TRBJ2-7; 8 bases are shared with TRBD2. V dropped 6 bases and J dropped 1; count of bases not matched to a gene: 17. Germline V gives CDR1 SGHAT, CDR2 FQNNGV. The CDR3 runs to 18 residues. CDR3 bases: TGTGCCAGCAGTTCTCCTCGCGTCCTAGCGGGTAAATCCTACGAGCAGTACTTC. Translation: CASSSPRVLAGKSYEQYF.

By proportion, this clonotype is medium-sized. This chain uses TRBV5-1 with TRBJ1-1; 7 bases agree with TRBD1. The CDR3 spans 14 residues. Losses at the gene ends were 4 bases for V and 4 bases for J; bases not matched to a gene: 7. Germline-derived CDR1 and CDR2 are SGHRS and YFSETQ. The CDR3 spells CASSIQGRSTEAFF. In DNA form, the CDR3 reads TGCGCCAGCAGCATACAGGGGCGGAGCACTGAAGCTTTCTTT.

The chain links TRBV29-1 to TRBJ2-1; TRBD2 agrees at 12 bases. Per the germline V gene, CDR1 is SQVTM and CDR2 is ANQGSEA. J gave up 8 bases and V 5 bases, and 7 bases lay outside the gene matches. The CDR3 length is 14 residues. The chain's CDR3 is CSVPTSGSLDEQFF. DNA for the CDR3: TGCAGCGTTCCGACTAGCGGGAGTTTGGATGAGCAGTTCTTC.

This clonotype rates as medium-sized. Here the CDR3 reads CASGGTGVHYGYTF. CDR3 bases: TGTGCCAGCGGCGGGACAGGGGTACACTATGGCTACACCTTC. The chain has TRBV12-3 or TRBV12-4 and TRBJ1-2; 10 bases match TRBD1. The CDR3 loop spans 14 amino acids. J was trimmed by 3 bases and V by 8 bases; bases with no gene match: 6.

This clonotype is medium-sized by share. J is TRBJ2-4 and V is TRBV7-9; weak D call: TRBD2 (6 bases). The length of the CDR3 is 20 residues. Trimming removed 5 bases from V and 1 base from J, with 27 bases in between. CDR1 SEHNR and CDR2 FQNEAQ come from the germline V gene (reference sequence). Here the CDR3 reads CASSQLPDLAGGGAKNIQYF. CDR3 nucleotides: TGTGCCAGCAGCCAGTTGCCCGATTTAGCAGGTGGAGGGGCCAAAAACATTCAGTACTTC. The full variable domain, its missing parts supplied by reference TRBV7-9 and TRBJ2-4, is DTGVSQNPRHKITKRGQNVTFRCDPISEHNRLYWYRQTLGQGPEFLTYFQNEAQLEKSRLLSDRFSAERPKGSFSTLEIQRTEQGDSAMYLCASSQLPDLAGGGAKNIQYFGAGTRLSVL.

By frequency in the sample, this clonotype is medium-sized. This chain links TRBV6-2 or TRBV6-3 with TRBJ2-7; 16 positions match TRBD2. This CDR3 comprises 19 residues. Germline V lookup: CDR1 MNHEY, CDR2 SVGEGT. The J segment lost 0 bases and the V segment lost 5 bases, leaving 10 bases of the junction unmatched. In DNA form, the CDR3 reads TGTGCCAGCAGTCTCCCGGCCGGGACTAGCGGGAGGGTCTCCTACGAGCAGTACTTC. It codes for CASSLPAGTSGRVSYEQYF.

This chain connects TRBV24-1 to TRBJ2-4; D not resolved. The germline V gene encodes CDR1 KGHDR and CDR2 SFDVKD. V lost 1 base and J lost 9, with 6 bases in between. The CDR3 length is 12 residues. The CDR3 coding sequence is TGTGCCACCAGTGATTTACGCGGCATTCAGTACTTC. Translated: CATSDLRGIQYF.

This clonotype qualifies as medium-sized. The chain couples TRBV14 to TRBJ2-7; D is unclear. This CDR3 spans 13 amino acids. V lost 0 bases and J lost 6, with 9 bases in between. The germline V gene has CDR1 SGHDN and CDR2 FVKESK. This CDR3 is CASSQDLFVEQYF. Here the CDR3 DNA reads TGTGCCAGCAGCCAAGATCTTTTTGTCGAGCAGTACTTC. The complete variable domain, with remaining parts taken from reference TRBV14 and TRBJ2-7, reads EAGVTQFPSHSVIEKGQTVTLRCDPISGHDNLYWYRRVMGKEIKFLLHFVKESKQDESGMPNNRFLAERTGGTYSTLKVQPAELEDSGVYFCASSQDLFVEQYFGPGTRLTVT.

The rearrangement uses TRBV19 and TRBJ2-5; D gene uncertain. The CDR3 runs 14 residues. The V and J ends lost 1 base and 3 bases respectively, with 9 bases between them. CDR1 is LNHDA, CDR2 SQIVND, per germline (reference sequence). CDR3 sequence (DNA): TGTGCCAGTAGTATAGTATTCAGAGAAGAGACCCAGTACTTC. Amino acid sequence: CASSIVFREETQYF.

The chain combines TRBV2 with TRBJ2-1, with TRBD1 matching 7 bases. CDR1 SNHLY and CDR2 FYNNEI come from the germline V gene. This CDR3 region has 15 residues. After removal of 4 bases from V and 0 bases from J, the junction contained 3 bases not matched to a gene. CDR3 protein: CASSGDRSSYNEQFF. CDR3 DNA sequence: TGTGCCAGCAGTGGGGACAGATCCTCCTACAATGAGCAGTTCTTC.

By frequency in the sample, this clonotype is medium-sized. This sequence joins TRBV7-9 and TRBJ2-5; D possibly corresponds to TRBD1 (6 bases). With 5 bases removed from V and 5 bases from J, the gap between germline ends came to 15 bases. CDR3 length: 14 residues. Germline V gives CDR1 SEHNR, CDR2 FQNEAQ (reference sequence). The DNA for the CDR3 is TGTGCCAGCAGCCCCTCCAGGGGTCAGGAGACCCAGTACTTC. This codes for CASSPSRGQETQYF.

The V call is TRBV5-1, the J call TRBJ2-7, with a tentative D call TRBD2 (6 bases). The germline CDR1 and CDR2 sequences are SGHRS and YFSETQ. The CDR3 extends over 15 amino acids. The V and J ends lost 1 base and 1 base respectively, with 12 bases between them. The CDR3 sequence is CASSLWKEGSYEQYF. The CDR3 nucleotides are TGCGCCAGCAGCTTGTGGAAGGAGGGTTCCTACGAGCAGTACTTC. Based on the CDR3 plus reference TRBV5-1 and TRBJ2-7, the full variable domain is KAGVTQTPRYLIKTRGQQVTLSCSPISGHRSVSWYQQTPGQGLQFLFEYFSETQRNKGNFPGRFSGRQFSNSRSEMNVSTLELGDSALYLCASSLWKEGSYEQYFGPGTRLTVT.